Below are 25 T cell receptor beta chains sequenced from a single sample in a study of early T cells in non-severe SARS-CoV-2 infection. MiXCR was run by TCRdb on the 5' RACE reads, yielding one entry per CDR3 protein. The sample lists 75,000 to 80,000 distinct CDR3 sequences; roughly 16% were seen once. Source material: whole blood. The receptors shown here come from an adult who was a healthcare worker with PCR-confirmed SARS-CoV-2 infection or an uninfected control (not recorded which).

This clonotype was found many times. This sequence joins TRBV20-1 and TRBJ2-1; 12 bases fit TRBD2. This CDR3 has 16 residues. Germline lookup yields CDR1 DFQATT and CDR2 SNEGSKA (reference sequence). V lost 6 bases to trimming and J lost 1 base; unmatched junction nucleotides: 7. CDR3 in DNA: TGCAGTGCGACCTCCGGGACTAGCGGGTCCTACAATGAGCAGTTCTTC. Amino acids: CSATSGTSGSYNEQFF.

This clonotype occurred once. The chain has TRBV6-5 and TRBJ2-4; D uncertain. V lost 2 bases and J 1 base, leaving 9 bases between the germline ends. Looked up from germline, CDR1 is MNHEY and CDR2 is SVGAGI. The CDR3 spans 15 residues. The CDR3 DNA follows: TGTGCCAGCAGTTACGATCCGCCGGCCAAAAACATTCAGTACTTC. Translated, it gives CASSYDPPAKNIQYF.

The chain has TRBV6-6 and TRBJ2-1; 7 bases map to TRBD1. This CDR3 comprises 15 residues. Germline CDR1 MNHNY, CDR2 SVGAGI (reference sequence). Germline trimming cut 7 bases from V and 2 bases from J; bases unmatched to any gene: 8. The CDR3 sequence is CASNQQGKTYNEQFF. Here the CDR3 DNA reads TGTGCCAGCAATCAACAGGGGAAAACCTACAATGAGCAGTTCTTC.

This clonotype was picked up a small number of times. The chain employs TRBV3-1 and TRBJ2-4; TRBD2 might be the D (6 bases). CDR3 length: 15 amino acids. Between the trimmed V and J ends, which lost 11 bases and 1 base, there was a span of 18 bases. CDR1 is LGHDT, CDR2 YNNKEL, per germline (reference sequence). The CDR3 DNA is TGTGCCCGGAAGAGGAGGGAGGCGGCCAAAAACATTCAGTACTTC. It translates to CARKRREAAKNIQYF.

This clonotype was seen more than once but under ten times. The chain combines TRBV6-4 with TRBJ2-1; 10 nucleotides align to TRBD1. The junction had 11 bases not matched to a gene; V was cut back by 7 bases and J by 2 bases. The length of the CDR3 is 17 residues. Germline V gene data show CDR1 as MRHNA and CDR2 as SNTAGT. The CDR3 DNA sequence: TGTGCCAGCACCAAGGCACCGGGACAGGGGACCTACAATGAGCAGTTCTTC. It codes for CASTKAPGQGTYNEQFF.

The chain carries TRBV7-3 and TRBJ2-1; either TRBD1 or TRBD2 may fit D (5 bases each). V shed 3 bases and J shed 2 bases, with 14 bases lying between them. CDR3 size: 16 residues. Germline lookup yields CDR1 SGHTA and CDR2 FQGTGA. The CDR3 loop is CASSLRGATAYNEQFF. CDR3 bases: TGTGCCAGCAGCTTGAGGGGCGCCACCGCCTACAATGAGCAGTTCTTC.

This clonotype was seen repeatedly, ten times or more. The J gene is TRBJ2-3, the V gene TRBV7-9; D gene unclear. Trimming cost V 3 bases and J 1 base, with 8 bases left between them. From germline, CDR1 is SEHNR and CDR2 FQNEAQ (reference sequence). The CDR3 consists of 14 residues. The CDR3 bases are TGTGCCAGCAGCTTCGACACCCGCACAGATACGCAGTATTTT. This sequence encodes CASSFDTRTDTQYF.

This clonotype appeared once. This sequence joins TRBV5-1 and TRBJ2-7; a weak D match, TRBD2 (5 bases). This CDR3 comprises 15 residues. V was trimmed by 4 bases and J by 10 bases, leaving 24 bases between them. From germline, CDR1 is SGHRS and CDR2 YFSETQ. The CDR3 protein is CASSPFSGGPEEQYF. Written as DNA, the CDR3 is TGCGCCAGCAGCCCGTTTTCCGGCGGGCCAGAGGAACAGTACTTC.

This clonotype has more than one count but fewer than ten. J is TRBJ2-7 and V is TRBV5-1; 10 positions agree with TRBD1. The trim removed 3 bases at V and 7 bases at J, leaving 10 bases unmatched. CDR1 and CDR2 (germline): SGHRS, YFSETQ. This CDR3 is built from 15 residues. The CDR3 region has the DNA TGCGCCAGCAGCTCCGGGACAGGGGAAGCGAGGGAGCAGTACTTC. Translating it yields CASSSGTGEAREQYF.

This rearrangement joins TRBV6-6 to TRBJ2-3, with D perhaps matching TRBD2 (7 bases). Germline V gives CDR1 MNHNY, CDR2 SVGAGI (reference sequence). Trimming left V 9 bases short and J 5 bases short, with 15 bases between. CDR3 length: 13 amino acids. The CDR3 is CASSWGGQDTQYF. The CDR3 bases are TGTGCCAGTTCATGGGGGGGGCAAGATACGCAGTATTTT.

CDR3 sequence (DNA): TGCGCCAGCAGCCAAGGCCAGGAAAACGGACGGGAAAAACTGTTTTTT. Encoded protein: CASSQGQENGREKLFF. The chain joins TRBV4-1 to TRBJ1-4; no clear D gene. The germline V gene has CDR1 MGHRA and CDR2 YSYEKL. Trimming removed 1 base from V and 8 bases from J, with 17 bases in between. CDR3 length: 16 amino acids.

In its sample, this clonotype was seen a few times. The chain has TRBV3-1 and TRBJ2-1, with 7 bases fitting TRBD1. Germline loops: CDR1 LGHDT, CDR2 YNNKEL (reference sequence). There are 16 residues in the CDR3. Unmatched junction bases numbered 6, after V lost 2 bases and J lost 2 bases. The CDR3 is CASSQYRGSPYNEQFF. The CDR3 region has the DNA TGTGCCAGCAGCCAATACAGGGGTAGCCCCTACAATGAGCAGTTCTTC.

The chain couples TRBV6-2 or TRBV6-3 to TRBJ2-2, with 14 bases aligning to TRBD2. The CDR3 totals 19 residues. The trim removed 2 bases at V and 4 bases at J, leaving 9 bases unmatched. From germline, CDR1 is MNHEY and CDR2 SVGEGT. CDR3 in DNA: TGTGCCAGCAGTTACACACGACTAGCGGGAGGGGAGATCACCGGGGAGCTGTTTTTT. As protein: CASSYTRLAGGEITGELFF.

This clonotype was found a few times. The J gene is TRBJ2-3, the V gene TRBV19; D gene ambiguous. V lost 6 bases, J lost 6 bases, and 16 bases lay in between. This CDR3 comprises 14 residues. The germline CDR1 and CDR2 sequences are LNHDA and SQIVND (reference sequence). CDR3 in amino acids: CASRDLTNADTQYF. Here the CDR3 DNA reads TGTGCCAGTAGAGACCTGACCAATGCGGATACGCAGTATTTT.

The chain joins TRBV4-2 to TRBJ2-1, with D uncertain. V lost 5 bases, J lost 4 bases, and 12 bases lay in between. CDR1 LGHNA and CDR2 YNFKEQ come from the germline V gene. This CDR3 has 14 amino acids. The CDR3 sequence is CASSYSSGYNEQFF. CDR3 in DNA: TGTGCCAGCAGCTACTCCTCTGGTTACAATGAGCAGTTCTTC.

This clonotype is medium-sized within its sample. The V gene is TRBV11-2, the J gene TRBJ2-1, with D hard to call. The CDR3 runs 14 residues. Deletions cut 3 bases from V and 7 bases from J, with 13 bases between. CDR1 SGHAT and CDR2 FQNNGV come from the germline V gene. CDR3 bases: TGTGCCAGCAGCTTCTACCGACCGAATAATGAGCAGTTCTTC. Protein: CASSFYRPNNEQFF. Filled out from reference TRBV11-2 and TRBJ2-1, the complete variable domain reads EAGVAQSPRYKIIEKRQSVAFWCNPISGHATLYWYQQILGQGPKLLIQFQNNGVVDDSQLPKDRFSAERLKGVDSTLKIQPAKLEDSAVYLCASSFYRPNNEQFFGPGTRLTVL.

This clonotype was seen only once. The V and J genes are TRBV24-1 and TRBJ2-1; D remains unclear. Per the germline V gene, CDR1 is KGHDR and CDR2 is SFDVKD. The CDR3 extends over 15 amino acids. With 1 base removed from V and 0 bases from J, the gap between germline ends came to 6 bases. The CDR3: CATSDFASSYNEQFF. CDR3 bases: TGTGCCACCAGTGATTTTGCCAGCTCCTACAATGAGCAGTTCTTC.

This clonotype has a handful of counts. The chain links TRBV19 to TRBJ2-1; TRBD2 is a possible D gene (5 bases). The ends were cut back, 4 bases at V and 0 bases at J, with 13 bases in the middle. The germline CDR1 and CDR2 sequences are LNHDA and SQIVND (reference sequence). The CDR3 covers 16 residues. The DNA for the CDR3 is TGTGCCAGTAGTACCGAGGGCCAGAGCTCCTACAATGAGCAGTTCTTC. Amino acid sequence: CASSTEGQSSYNEQFF. The entire variable domain, with the rest obtained from reference TRBV19 and TRBJ2-1, is as follows: DGGITQSPKYLFRKEGQNVTLSCEQNLNHDAMYWYRQDPGQGLRLIYYSQIVNDFQKGDIAEGYSVSREKKESFPLTVTSAQKNPTAFYLCASSTEGQSSYNEQFFGPGTRLTVL.

The chain recombines TRBV7-2 with TRBJ2-3, with a weak D call TRBD1 (6 bases). Trimming removed 5 bases from V and 5 bases from J, with 14 bases in between. This CDR3 is 14 amino acids long. Germline V gene sequence: CDR1 SGHTA, CDR2 FQGNSA. CDR3: CASSPDQGIDTQYF. DNA for the CDR3: TGTGCCAGCAGCCCTGATCAGGGGATAGATACGCAGTATTTT.

The chain is built from TRBV7-2 and TRBJ2-3, with 16 bases that match TRBD2. The J segment lost 4 bases and the V segment lost 0 bases, leaving 4 bases of the junction unmatched. The CDR3 extends over 18 amino acids. The germline V gene has CDR1 SGHTA and CDR2 FQGNSA. The DNA for the CDR3 is TGTGCCAGCAGCTTAGCAGGGACTAGCGGGAGGGGACCAGATACGCAGTATTTT. Translated: CASSLAGTSGRGPDTQYF.

J is TRBJ2-1 and V is TRBV30, with 7 bases matching TRBD1. The CDR3 spans 14 residues. V lost 5 bases to trimming and J lost 4 bases; unmatched junction nucleotides: 8. Germline V gene lookup returns CDR1 GTSNPN and CDR2 SVGIG (reference sequence). The CDR3 DNA follows: TGTGCCTGGGACAGGGACAAGGCGTACAATGAGCAGTTCTTC. Translating it yields CAWDRDKAYNEQFF.

In its sample, this clonotype was seen a few times. The genes are TRBV25-1 and TRBJ2-1, with a weak D call TRBD2 (6 bases). The germline gives CDR1 MGHDK, CDR2 SYGVNS. V shed 3 bases and J shed 1 base, with 13 bases lying between them. CDR3 length: 16 amino acids. The CDR3 region is CASSDYVGGSYNEQFF. CDR3 nucleotide sequence: TGTGCCAGCAGTGATTACGTGGGGGGATCCTACAATGAGCAGTTCTTC.

This clonotype was picked up a small number of times. V gene TRBV12-3 or TRBV12-4 combines with J gene TRBJ2-7, with a tentative D call TRBD1 (6 bases). This CDR3 spans 13 amino acids. Trimming shortened V by 5 bases and J by 2 bases, and 10 bases separated the two germline ends. This chain's CDR3 is CASSGTFPYEQYF. The CDR3, as DNA: TGTGCCAGCAGTGGGACATTCCCCTACGAGCAGTACTTC.

J is TRBJ2-7 and V is TRBV6-5; D unclear. From germline, CDR1 is MNHEY and CDR2 SVGAGI. The CDR3 totals 16 residues. The germline V and J ends were trimmed by 0 bases and 3 bases, with 15 bases remaining between them. For the CDR3, the DNA is TGTGCCAGCAGTTACTCGAGTGGCCCCCGGTACTACGAGCAGTACTTC. Its protein is CASSYSSGPRYYEQYF.

This clonotype occurred many times. This rearrangement joins TRBV11-3 to TRBJ2-7; 10 bases are a match to TRBD2. V trimming: 2 bases; J trimming: 6 bases; junction bases outside the gene matches: 10. Germline V lookup: CDR1 SGHNT, CDR2 YENEEA. The CDR3 is 16 amino acids. The CDR3 DNA reads as TGTGCCAGCAGCTTAACCCTAGCGGGAGTCAACGCCGAGCAGTACTTC. Encoded protein: CASSLTLAGVNAEQYF.